This record concerns one TCR beta chain sequence. This clonotype was counted at least ten times. The antigen this receptor binds is unknown. Per-base qualities were not stored, and no clone one base away is much larger. This sample is drawn from a study of T cells after yellow fever vaccination (dated by TCRdb to between 2018 and 2021). Regarding the study in general: The SMART-Seq v4 Ultra Low Input RNA kit was used to prepare libraries from fractions with low cell numbers. Two healthy male donors, one aged 18 to 29 and one aged 30 to 40 years, were included in the cohort. Blood was collected at multiple timepoints before and after primary and secondary immunization, and bulk PBMC replicates and cell subsets were isolated. Bulk TCR alpha and beta repertoires were sequenced longitudinally to track T-cell clones before and after primary and booster YFV17D yellow fever vaccination. What the study reported, not specific to this receptor: A small fraction of clonotypes showed up in both the CD4 and CD8 compartments, probably as a result of convergent recombination. After the booster, most clones that had expanded after primary vaccination were detected again (approximately 97% of CD4 and around 88% of CD8), suggesting broad maintenance of memory. FACS-sorted repertoires could contain abundant contaminating clonotypes from the bulk population, so computational filtering was required. Compared with the primary T-cell response, the secondary T-cell response was weaker but faster, peaking on day 5 rather than day 15. Because the study included only a couple of donors, the extent to which the findings can be generalized is limited.

Sequencing instrument: Illumina NovaSeq 6000. TCR cDNA was made using 5'RACE template switching, a step that added a universal primer site and unique molecular identifiers. Priming for cDNA synthesis came from both the TCR alpha and TCR beta constant segments. Library amplification involved two PCR steps, and the second step added sample barcodes and sequencing adapters. Sequencing of the libraries was done on either Illumina HiSeq 2500 (2x100 bp) or NovaSeq (2x150 bp). The paper's processing steps were these. Reads were demultiplexed and collapsed into UMI consensus sequences with MIGEC, and V(D)J alignment was performed with MiXCR. Vaccine-responding clonotypes were defined with edgeR using replicate PBMC samples, requiring FDR below 0.01 and a log2 fold change above 5 up to day 15. Each bulk clonotype received a CD4 or CD8 identity based on whether the sequenced CD4 or CD8 repertoire contained that clonotype at higher abundance. Through fastp at Q25 and MiXCR, TCRdb rebuilt clones from the public reads, retaining in-frame beta chains. Merged by CDR3 protein, the rows form single entries marked with the most common genes and DNA. These V and J calls originate from TCRdb's pipeline instead of the authors' own analysis. This sample is represented by around 310,000 distinct CDR3 sequences; approximately 3.9% of them were singletons. Jointly, the top ten make up 24% of the sample.

The sample's treatment or condition label, in plain terms: live attenuated yellow fever vaccine strain. Two biological replicates of bulk PBMCs were collected at each blood-draw timepoint. PBMCs were isolated from peripheral blood using a standard Ficoll-Paque protocol. TriZol was used to extract RNA from bulk PBMCs, CD4 and CD8 fractions, and dextramer-positive and dextramer-negative fractions. V was cut back by 6 bases and J by 9 bases, leaving a gap of 12 bases between them. The germline V gene specifies MDHEN as CDR1 and SYDVKM as CDR2. The CDR3 runs 12 amino acids, cysteine and phenylalanine included. Left in the record is the CDR3 DNA by itself, 36 bases read in frame from the first base.

The source was PBMCs, collected 5 days after the yellow fever booster vaccination. This receptor was obtained from a man aged 18 to 30 who received the YFV17D yellow fever vaccine. This sequence uses TRBV28 and TRBJ2-1, with TRBD2 tentatively as D gene (5 bases match). The base sequence is TGTGCCAGCAGACTTCTTCGGGGTGAGCAGTTCTTC. Protein translation: CASRLLRGEQFF.